One sample yielded the 3 T cell receptor beta chains listed below, sequenced in a study of graft-versus-host responses after intestinal transplantation. No antigen has been assigned to these receptors. Only in-frame clones appear in the TCRdb table, and some are missing; sequencing was by immunoSEQ multiplex PCR. Among approximately 76,000 clones, roughly 84% were seen once, and the ten largest hold 0.35% to 0.5%. The sequencing here drew on unstimulated CD4+ T cells sorted from spleen or lymph node cells, taken before transplant. The receptors shown here come from a human donor who was the organ donor for an intestinal transplant.

The chain couples TRBV18 to TRBJ1-5; D is ambiguous. The CDR3 consists of 14 residues. The V gene's germline CDR1 is KGHSH and CDR2 LQKENI. V lost 6 bases to trimming and J lost 2 bases, with 11 bases between them. CDR3 sequence (DNA): TGTGCCAGCTCCCCCGACGGGGGCAATCAGCCCCAGCATTTT. Its protein is CASSPDGGNQPQHF. Combining the CDR3 with reference TRBV18 and TRBJ1-5 gives the whole variable domain NAGVMQNPRHLVRRRGQEARLRCSPMKGHSHVYWYRQLPEEGLKFMVYLQKENIIDESGMPKERFSAEFPKEGPSILRIQQVVRGDSAAYFCASSPDGGNQPQHFGDGTRLSIL.

This chain links TRBV7-9 with TRBJ2-3, with a weak D call TRBD1 (5 bases). This CDR3 is 13 amino acids long. Germline values: CDR1 SEHNR, CDR2 FQNEAQ (reference sequence). V lost 10 bases and J 0 bases, leaving 11 bases between the germline ends. CDR3: CATTYRSTDTQYF. The CDR3 DNA is TGTGCCACCACCTACAGGAGCACAGATACGCAGTATTTT.

The chain recombines TRBV6-6 with TRBJ2-7, with TRBD2 matching over 8 bases. V was clipped by 2 bases and J by 7 bases; unmatched bases: 4. Germline V gene sequence: CDR1 MNHNY, CDR2 SVGAGI (reference sequence). The CDR3 runs to 13 residues. CDR3 sequence reads: CASSYEGGREQYV. CDR3 sequence (DNA): TGTGCCAGCAGTTACGAGGGCGGGAGGGAGCAGTACGTC.